These 25 T cell receptor beta chains were sequenced from one sample in a study of blood T cell repertoires in COVID-19. This table comes from immunoSEQ multiplex PCR, and its TCRdb copy is limited to in-frame clones, with some not included. The sample has 450,000 or so clones; roughly 87% are singletons. The sequenced material came from PBMCs or T cells enriched from blood (not recorded which). The origin of the receptors is a man between 18 and 35 years old who had recovered from COVID-19.

The chain combines TRBV3-1 (or the pseudogene TRBV3-2) with TRBJ1-1; D perhaps matches TRBD1 (6 bases). The germline V gene encodes CDR1 LGHDT and CDR2 YNNKEL (reference sequence). V was pared by 4 bases and J by 5 bases, with 17 bases between. The CDR3 runs to 15 residues. CDR3 amino acids: CASSPTYREGTEAFF. Written as DNA, the CDR3 is TGTGCCAGCAGCCCGACGTACAGGGAGGGGACTGAAGCTTTCTTT.

The chain uses TRBV19 and TRBJ1-2; possible D gene TRBD1, 5 bases. Trimming left V 5 bases short and J 5 bases short, with 9 bases between. CDR1 is LNHDA, CDR2 SQIVND, per germline (reference sequence). The CDR3 totals 12 residues. CDR3 DNA: TGTGCCAGTAGTCCACGGACATATGGCTACACCTTC. As protein: CASSPRTYGYTF.

The chain carries TRBV5-1 and TRBJ2-7; TRBD2 matches at 11 bases. The CDR3 is 15 residues long. The germline V gene encodes CDR1 SGHRS and CDR2 YFSETQ. V shed 4 bases and J 3 bases; nucleotides not matched to a gene: 6. Here the CDR3 DNA reads TGCGCCAGCAGCCATGGGACTAGCGGCTTCTACGAGCAGTACTTC. It specifies CASSHGTSGFYEQYF.

The V gene is TRBV18, the J gene TRBJ1-2, with a tentative D call TRBD1 (5 bases). The V and J ends lost 3 bases and 4 bases respectively, with 12 bases between them. Germline V lookup: CDR1 KGHSH, CDR2 LQKENI. The CDR3 sequence is 14 residues long. CDR3 sequence reads: CASSPTQGGYGYTF. CDR3 nucleotide sequence: TGTGCCAGCTCACCCACTCAGGGTGGCTATGGCTACACCTTC.

The rearrangement links TRBV12-3 or TRBV12-4 to TRBJ2-2; D remains unclear. The ends were cut back, 7 bases at V and 2 bases at J, with 5 bases in the middle. The CDR3 sequence is 12 residues long. CDR3 sequence (DNA): TGTGCCAGCACCAGAAACACCGGGGAGCTGTTTTTT. As protein: CASTRNTGELFF.

CDR3 protein: CASSPPGHRNTEAFF. Written as DNA, the CDR3 is TGTGCCAGCAGTCCCCCGGGACATAGGAACACTGAAGCTTTCTTT. The V gene is TRBV6-5, the J gene TRBJ1-1, with D perhaps TRBD1 (6 bases). This CDR3 region has 15 residues. Germline CDR1 and CDR2: MNHEY and SVGAGI. Trimming stripped 5 bases from V and 1 base from J, with 14 bases between.

V usage is TRBV6-5 and J usage is TRBJ1-5; the D is unclear. CDR1 and CDR2 (germline): MNHEY, SVGAGI. The CDR3 has 14 residues. Deletions cut 8 bases from V and 0 bases from J, with 11 bases between. The CDR3 spells CASCQHYSNQPQHF. The DNA for the CDR3 is TGTGCCAGCTGTCAACACTATAGCAATCAGCCCCAGCATTTT.

This clone showed up just once. The rearrangement links TRBV6-5 to TRBJ2-7, with 7 bases identical to TRBD2. Trimming removed 6 bases from V and 1 base from J; junction bases left unmatched: 9. Germline V gene lookup returns CDR1 MNHEY and CDR2 SVGAGI. The CDR3 covers 15 residues. Here the CDR3 reads CASSPAGVISYEQYF. The CDR3 DNA reads TGTGCCAGCAGCCCCGCGGGAGTTATTTCCTACGAGCAGTACTTC.

This sequence joins TRBV29-1 and TRBJ1-2; 7 positions match TRBD1. Germline V gene sequence: CDR1 SQVTM, CDR2 ANQGSEA. With V trimmed by 4 bases and J by 6 bases, 8 bases remained unmatched. This CDR3 is 13 amino acids long. The CDR3 spells CSVVVGGANGYTF. CDR3 nucleotide sequence: TGCAGCGTTGTGGTAGGGGGCGCTAATGGCTACACCTTC.

This rearrangement joins TRBV3-1 (or the pseudogene TRBV3-2) to TRBJ1-1, with unresolved D. CDR3 size: 14 residues. Germline V lookup: CDR1 LGHDT, CDR2 YNNKEL (reference sequence). V was pared by 7 bases and J by 5 bases, with 17 bases between. CDR3 in DNA: TGTGCCAGCACCCGTACGGGGTCTAGGACTGAAGCTTTCTTT. Protein: CASTRTGSRTEAFF.

This sequence joins TRBV18 and TRBJ1-3; D ambiguous. Germline V gene data show CDR1 as KGHSH and CDR2 as LQKENI. V lost 0 bases, J lost 3 bases, and 9 bases lay in between. This CDR3 has 15 amino acids. The CDR3, as DNA: TGTGCCAGCTCACCACCAAATCCGGGTGGAAACACCATATATTTT. Protein sequence: CASSPPNPGGNTIYF.

This clone was counted a single time. The CDR3 coding sequence is TGTGCCAGCAGCCACAGACAGGGGGACTACACCTTC. Translated: CASSHRQGDYTF. The rearrangement uses TRBV3-1 (or the pseudogene TRBV3-2) and TRBJ1-2; 9 bases line up with TRBD1. Germline CDR1 and CDR2: LGHDT and YNNKEL (reference sequence). There are 12 residues in the CDR3. V lost 3 bases to trimming and J lost 10 bases; unmatched junction nucleotides: 3.

This chain joins TRBV11-3 and TRBJ1-1; no reliable D call. Trimming pared 2 bases from V and 1 base from J, leaving 8 bases between. This CDR3 has 14 amino acids. Germline V gene lookup returns CDR1 SGHNT and CDR2 YENEEA. The CDR3 nucleotides are TGTGCCAGCAGCTTATATAGCAAGAACACTGAAGCTTTCTTT. Amino acid sequence: CASSLYSKNTEAFF.

This chain uses TRBV5-6 with TRBJ1-3; tentatively, D is TRBD1 (5 bases). Germline V CDR1 and CDR2: SGHDT, YYEEEE. Trimming pared 0 bases from V and 7 bases from J, leaving 8 bases between. This CDR3 has 13 amino acids. The CDR3 sequence is CASSLAGMNTIYF. In nucleotides, the CDR3 is TGTGCCAGCAGCTTGGCAGGGATGAACACCATATATTTT.

The genes are TRBV19 and TRBJ1-2; TRBD1 aligns across 9 bases. Trimming cost V 6 bases and J 5 bases; bases outside gene matches: 7. Per the germline V gene, CDR1 is LNHDA and CDR2 is SQIVND (reference sequence). The CDR3 consists of 14 residues. CDR3 amino acids: CASSIQGASYGYTF. The CDR3 coding sequence is TGTGCCAGTAGCATACAGGGGGCGTCATATGGCTACACCTTC.

Comment on this clone: Other DNA variants within this sample encode the same CDR3. This chain links TRBV5-4 with TRBJ1-2; 10 bases fit TRBD1. Per the germline V gene, CDR1 is SGHNT and CDR2 is YYREEE (reference sequence). V dropped 4 bases and J dropped 2; count of bases not matched to a gene: 2. The CDR3 is 14 residues long. The CDR3 region has the DNA TGTGCCAGCAGCCCGGGACAGGGGAACTATGGCTACACCTTC. Translated, it gives CASSPGQGNYGYTF.

This rearrangement joins TRBV7-9 to TRBJ2-5; the D gene is possibly TRBD2 (6 bases). This CDR3 region has 16 residues. Trimming cost V 5 bases and J 4 bases, with 20 bases left between them. The germline V gene has CDR1 SEHNR and CDR2 FQNEAQ (reference sequence). CDR3 coding DNA: TGTGCCAGCAGCGTCGCGGGGCGGATCACCCGAGAGACCCAGTACTTC. Protein sequence: CASSVAGRITRETQYF. Looking up the rest from reference TRBV7-9 and TRBJ2-5 gives the full variable domain: DTGVSQNPRHKITKRGQNVTFRCDPISEHNRLYWYRQTLGQGPEFLTYFQNEAQLEKSRLLSDRFSAERPKGSFSTLEIQRTEQGDSAMYLCASSVAGRITRETQYFGPGTRLLVL.

This chain uses TRBV11-2 with TRBJ2-6; D is possibly TRBD2 (6 bases). This CDR3 is built from 15 residues. V lost 6 bases and J lost 3, with 12 bases in between. Germline assignment: CDR1 SGHAT and CDR2 FQNNGV. The CDR3 nucleotides are TGTGCCAGCAGTCCCAGGGAGGTTGGGGCCAACGTCCTGACTTTC. Encoded protein: CASSPREVGANVLTF.

CDR3 sequence reads: CASSGEDFGTQYF. CDR3 coding DNA: TGCGCCAGCAGCGGGGAGGACTTCGGTACGCAGTATTTT. V is TRBV5-1 and J is TRBJ2-3; D is perhaps TRBD2 (6 bases). Germline CDR1 SGHRS, CDR2 YFSETQ. Trimming left V 4 bases short and J 8 bases short, with 14 bases between. The CDR3 consists of 13 residues.

This sequence joins TRBV11-3 and TRBJ1-1; perhaps TRBD1 as D (5 bases). Per germline, CDR1 SGHNT and CDR2 YENEEA. Deletions cut 1 base from V and 1 base from J, with 16 bases between. The CDR3 totals 17 residues. CDR3 loop: CASSLGTKSLGNTEAFF. Here the CDR3 DNA reads TGTGCCAGCAGCTTAGGGACAAAAAGTCTTGGGAACACTGAAGCTTTCTTT.

On this clone: The sample has other DNA sequences that encode this CDR3 too. V and J are TRBV9 and TRBJ2-3, with 8 bases aligning to TRBD1. This CDR3 contains 15 residues. With 0 bases clipped from V and 4 bases from J, the junction kept 4 bases outside the gene matches. The germline V gene encodes CDR1 SGDLS and CDR2 YYNGEE. The CDR3 DNA reads as TGTGCCAGCAGCGTAGAAGGACAGGGCGCAGATACGCAGTATTTT. Amino acids: CASSVEGQGADTQYF. Filled out from reference TRBV9 and TRBJ2-3, the complete variable domain reads DSGVTQTPKHLITATGQRVTLRCSPRSGDLSVYWYQQSLDQGLQFLIQYYNGEERAKGNILERFSAQQFPDLHSELNLSSLELGDSALYFCASSVEGQGADTQYFGPGTRLTVL.

This chain uses TRBV2 with TRBJ1-6, with unresolved D. The CDR3 runs 13 residues. V was clipped by 1 base and J by 10 bases, with 8 bases between them. Germline CDR1 reads SNHLY; CDR2 reads FYNNEI. The CDR3 loop is CASSEVGESPLHF. The CDR3 DNA follows: TGTGCCAGCAGTGAAGTCGGGGAATCACCCCTCCACTTT. The full variable domain, with the rest looked up from reference TRBV2 and TRBJ1-6, is EPEVTQTPSHQVTQMGQEVILRCVPISNHLYFYWYRQILGQKVEFLVSFYNNEISEKSEIFDDQFSVERPDGSNFTLKIRSTKLEDSAMYFCASSEVGESPLHFGNGTRLTVT.

The V call is TRBV3-1 (or the pseudogene TRBV3-2), the J call TRBJ2-7; the match to TRBD2 covers 9 bases. Unmatched junction bases numbered 7, after V lost 4 bases and J lost 3 bases. The CDR3 contains 15 residues. Germline CDR1 LGHDT, CDR2 YNNKEL (reference sequence). This CDR3 is CASSPLAGPVYEQYF. The CDR3 DNA follows: TGTGCCAGCAGCCCCCTAGCGGGACCCGTCTACGAGCAGTACTTC.

This clone was seen a handful of times. The chain links TRBV7-9 to TRBJ2-1; TRBD1 aligns across 8 bases. V was clipped by 4 bases and J by 0 bases; unmatched bases: 2. Germline V gene lookup returns CDR1 SEHNR and CDR2 FQNEAQ (reference sequence). The CDR3 totals 15 residues. The CDR3 is CASSSDRVSYNEQFF. CDR3 coding DNA: TGTGCCAGCAGCTCGGACAGGGTCTCCTACAATGAGCAGTTCTTC.

This chain joins TRBV4-1 and TRBJ2-3, with 11 bases fitting TRBD1. The CDR3 runs 17 residues. V dropped 4 bases and J dropped 4; count of bases not matched to a gene: 10. Germline CDR1 is MGHRA and CDR2 is YSYEKL. The CDR3: CASSRELGTGGADTQYF. The DNA for the CDR3 is TGCGCCAGCAGCCGGGAACTGGGGACAGGGGGGGCAGATACGCAGTATTTT.